This T cell receptor beta chain was sequenced in a study of early T cells in non-severe SARS-CoV-2 infection. Study-wide context: Unpaired chains resulted from sequencing bulk RNA of unsorted whole blood. General study results and limits: Lookups in VDJdb leaned toward anti-spike CD8 responses and missed private and CD4 specificities.

With respect to this clonotype: Its antigen is still unknown.

Separate cDNA molecules each had unique molecular identifiers attached to them. A single record per CDR3 protein comes from TCRdb applying MiXCR to the 5' RACE reads. This sample has about 77,000 distinct CDR3 sequences, with about 16% found just once. CDR3 size: 13 residues. Germline CDR1 is KGHSH and CDR2 is LQKENI. Trimming left V 0 bases short and J 5 bases short, with 4 bases between. Sequencing input: whole blood. The receptor was isolated from an adult who was a healthcare worker with PCR-confirmed SARS-CoV-2 infection or an uninfected control (not recorded which). The rearrangement joins TRBV18 to TRBJ2-2; no clear D. The CDR3 DNA is TGTGCCAGCTCACCACCACAAACCGGGGAGCTGTTTTTT. This codes for CASSPPQTGELFF.